This entry features one T cell receptor beta chain sequence. This specimen comes from a study of blood T cell repertoires in COVID-19. Turning to the study itself: Material from acute and convalescent COVID-19 was sourced from the United States, Italy and Spain.

Per the germline V gene, CDR1 is LNHDA and CDR2 is SQIVND (reference sequence). Trimming removed 0 bases from V and 4 bases from J, with 7 bases in between. The CDR3 length is 15 residues. Only in-frame clones appear in the TCRdb table, and some are missing; sequencing was by immunoSEQ multiplex PCR. In the table there are 250,000 to 400,000 clones, around 88% of which are singletons. The TCR originated in a woman aged 25-40 years with COVID-19, enrolled during active disease. This chain connects TRBV19 to TRBJ2-6, with D uncertain. The sequenced sample consisted of peripheral blood. Written as DNA, the CDR3 is TGTGCCAGTAGTATAGACCCCGGGGGGGCCAACGTCCTGACTTTC. Encoded protein: CASSIDPGGANVLTF.